What follows are 26 T cell receptor beta chains derived from one specimen sequenced in a study of vaccination effects on CD4 cells after COVID-19. These receptors have no identified antigens. CD4+ T cells specific for antigen were expanded with viral peptide pools by the ViraFEST assay before sequencing. It was after more than 8 days of culture that CD4+ T cells were isolated. Recipients of the vaccine had no prior SARS-CoV-2 infection and negative nucleocapsid antibodies. The table came from immunoSEQ multiplex PCR; TCRdb's copy has only in-frame clones and leaves some out. The repertoire consists of over 55,000 clones, with about 80% occurring once and the leading ten covering about 3.7%. Sequencing used CD4+ T cells from PBMCs cultured with HCoV-OC43 spike peptides, obtained before COVID-19 vaccination. As for subset: HCoV-OC43 spike overlapping peptide pool stimulation. The source of these receptors is a human donor who received a COVID-19 vaccine.

In this sample, this clone turned up once. The rearrangement joins TRBV5-4 to TRBJ2-5; 7 bases fit TRBD1. The ends lost 4 bases at V and 3 bases at J; junction bases unmatched: 6. The CDR3 has 14 residues. Germline-derived CDR1 and CDR2 are SGHNT and YYREEE (reference sequence). The CDR3 sequence is CASSLWDRKETQYF. CDR3 coding DNA: TGTGCCAGCAGCCTCTGGGACAGAAAAGAGACCCAGTACTTC.

The chain employs TRBV9 and TRBJ1-2, with D unclear. CDR3 length: 13 amino acids. V lost 3 bases to trimming and J lost 8 bases, with 14 bases between them. Germline V lookup: CDR1 SGDLS, CDR2 YYNGEE. The CDR3 loop reads CASSASAPGGYTF. The CDR3 DNA reads TGTGCCAGCAGCGCGAGCGCTCCCGGGGGCTACACCTTC.

This clone was observed a few times. The rearrangement joins TRBV6-5 to TRBJ1-5, with D perhaps matching TRBD1 (6 bases). Trimming stripped 7 bases from V and 0 bases from J, with 13 bases between. The germline V gene has CDR1 MNHEY and CDR2 SVGAGI. The CDR3 runs 15 residues. The CDR3 DNA reads TGTGCCAGCAATGCAGGGGTCGGTAGCAATCAGCCCCAGCATTTT. Its protein is CASNAGVGSNQPQHF.

The V gene is TRBV2, the J gene TRBJ1-2, with TRBD1 matching over 7 bases. The CDR3 sequence is 14 residues long. Germline V gene data show CDR1 as SNHLY and CDR2 as FYNNEI. V lost 5 bases to trimming and J lost 4 bases; unmatched junction nucleotides: 7. The chain's CDR3 is CASSPTGAGYGYTF. CDR3 DNA sequence: TGTGCCAGCAGTCCTACAGGGGCTGGCTATGGCTACACCTTC.

The rearrangement links TRBV3-1 (or the pseudogene TRBV3-2) to TRBJ2-7, with TRBD1 identical over 12 bases. The CDR3 has 15 amino acids. Germline V gene lookup returns CDR1 LGHDT and CDR2 YNNKEL (reference sequence). The ends lost 2 bases at V and 6 bases at J; junction bases unmatched: 5. CDR3 sequence (DNA): TGTGCCAGCAGCCAACCGGGGACAGGGGGCGCCGAGCAGTACGTC. Its protein is CASSQPGTGGAEQYV.

The J gene is TRBJ2-5, the V gene TRBV2; 9 bases line up with TRBD1. The CDR3 loop spans 14 amino acids. The trim removed 7 bases at V and 4 bases at J, leaving 7 bases unmatched. The V gene's germline CDR1 is SNHLY and CDR2 FYNNEI. The CDR3: CASTQQGAGETQYF. The CDR3, as DNA: TGTGCCAGCACCCAACAGGGGGCGGGAGAGACCCAGTACTTC.

The genes are TRBV19 and TRBJ2-1; TRBD1 agrees at 8 bases. Germline-derived CDR1 and CDR2 are LNHDA and SQIVND (reference sequence). The CDR3 length is 14 residues. The ends lost 9 bases at V and 6 bases at J; junction bases unmatched: 10. The CDR3 DNA reads TGTGCCAGCAAAGGACAGGGTATGTCCAATGAGCAGTTCTTC. This gives the protein CASKGQGMSNEQFF. Combining the CDR3 with reference TRBV19 and TRBJ2-1 gives the whole variable domain DGGITQSPKYLFRKEGQNVTLSCEQNLNHDAMYWYRQDPGQGLRLIYYSQIVNDFQKGDIAEGYSVSREKKESFPLTVTSAQKNPTAFYLCASKGQGMSNEQFFGPGTRLTVL.

This clone was observed a few times. The rearrangement joins TRBV5-1 to TRBJ1-1; D is perhaps TRBD1 (6 bases). Trimming took off 0 bases at V and 6 bases at J, with 12 bases between the two ends. The germline gives CDR1 SGHRS, CDR2 YFSETQ. This CDR3 contains 14 residues. The CDR3 reads CASSLDPGVAEAFF. In DNA form, the CDR3 reads TGCGCCAGCAGCTTGGATCCAGGGGTAGCTGAAGCTTTCTTT.

The chain couples TRBV6-5 to TRBJ2-4; D is ambiguous. Germline V gives CDR1 MNHEY, CDR2 SVGAGI. This CDR3 contains 15 residues. The V end was cut by 6 bases, the J end by 1 base, with 13 bases between. The CDR3 loop is CASRPTFVAKNIQYF. For the CDR3, the DNA is TGTGCCAGCAGGCCCACTTTTGTCGCCAAAAACATTCAGTACTTC.

V and J are TRBV6-1 and TRBJ1-5, with D unresolved. This CDR3 is built from 13 residues. Trimming removed 0 bases from V and 9 bases from J, with 9 bases in between. The germline CDR1 and CDR2 sequences are MNHNS and SASEGT. CDR3 in amino acids: CASSEAGEWPQHF. The CDR3 bases are TGTGCCAGCAGTGAAGCCGGTGAGTGGCCCCAGCATTTT.

The V gene is TRBV9, the J gene TRBJ2-2; D ambiguous. CDR1 and CDR2 from the germline V gene are SGDLS and YYNGEE. V lost 3 bases, J lost 1 base, and 7 bases lay in between. The CDR3 extends over 14 amino acids. The CDR3 here is CASSGRQNTGELFF. CDR3 bases: TGTGCCAGCAGCGGCAGACAGAACACCGGGGAGCTGTTTTTT.

In this sample, this clone turned up a few times. J is TRBJ1-3 and V is TRBV28; D not resolved. This CDR3 spans 12 amino acids. V lost 8 bases to trimming and J lost 4 bases, with 9 bases between them. Germline-derived CDR1 and CDR2 are MDHEN and SYDVKM. Here the CDR3 DNA reads TGTGCCAGCCGGAAGGAGGGAAACACCATATATTTT. This gives the protein CASRKEGNTIYF.

The chain recombines TRBV5-6 with TRBJ2-4; 7 bases map to TRBD2. CDR1 is SGHDT, CDR2 YYEEEE, per germline. V lost 0 bases to trimming and J lost 8 bases; unmatched junction nucleotides: 5. The CDR3 has 14 residues. The CDR3 region is CASSLAGTNDIQYF. The CDR3 DNA reads TGTGCCAGCAGCTTGGCGGGGACTAATGACATTCAGTACTTC.

The rearrangement uses TRBV7-2 and TRBJ2-3; tentative D call: TRBD1 (5 bases). Germline V gene sequence: CDR1 SGHTA, CDR2 FQGNSA. Trimming cost V 6 bases and J 4 bases, with 14 bases left between them. The CDR3 contains 14 residues. CDR3 amino acids: CASRAGQSSDTQYF. DNA of the CDR3: TGTGCCAGCAGGGCAGGGCAGTCCTCAGATACGCAGTATTTT.

The V call is TRBV10-2, the J call TRBJ2-3; a weak D match, TRBD2 (5 bases). The CDR3 sequence is 16 residues long. V lost 5 bases and J 4 bases, leaving 19 bases between the germline ends. Per the germline V gene, CDR1 is WSHSY and CDR2 is SAAADI. The chain's CDR3 is CASSNPSAAYSDTQYF. For the CDR3, the DNA is TGCGCCAGCAGTAACCCATCAGCGGCCTACTCAGATACGCAGTATTTT.

V and J are TRBV30 and TRBJ1-5, with D unclear. Germline loops: CDR1 GTSNPN, CDR2 SVGIG (reference sequence). Trimming left V 3 bases short and J 4 bases short, with 10 bases between. The CDR3 spans 13 residues. The CDR3 loop is CAWSLKGNQPQHF. The DNA for the CDR3 is TGTGCCTGGAGCCTTAAGGGTAATCAGCCCCAGCATTTT.

The rearrangement uses TRBV30 and TRBJ2-3; D remains ambiguous. The germline CDR1 and CDR2 sequences are GTSNPN and SVGIG (reference sequence). The V gene lost 1 base and the J gene lost 0 bases, with 8 bases spanning the gap. The CDR3 totals 14 residues. The CDR3 coding sequence is TGTGCCTGGAGTGGTGGGATCAGCACAGATACGCAGTATTTT. Residues: CAWSGGISTDTQYF.

Only a few counts were recorded for this clone. This chain connects TRBV7-3 to TRBJ1-2; D remains unclear. From germline, CDR1 is SGHTA and CDR2 FQGTGA. Trimming cost V 10 bases and J 5 bases, with 17 bases left between them. There are 13 residues in the CDR3. CDR3 in DNA: TGTGCCAACGGCTACGGGAGAGGGTATGGCTACACCTTC. Its protein product is CANGYGRGYGYTF.

About this clone: Distinct nucleotide sequences in the sample also encode this CDR3. The rearrangement joins TRBV9 to TRBJ2-1; TRBD2 is a possible D gene (6 bases). The CDR3 extends over 15 amino acids. The V end was cut by 2 bases, the J end by 8 bases, with 17 bases between. In germline, CDR1 is SGDLS, CDR2 YYNGEE. Here the CDR3 reads CASSVLAGNGDEQFF. The CDR3 coding sequence is TGTGCCAGCAGCGTGCTCGCGGGGAATGGGGATGAGCAGTTCTTC. Complete variable domain (other parts from reference TRBV9 and TRBJ2-1): DSGVTQTPKHLITATGQRVTLRCSPRSGDLSVYWYQQSLDQGLQFLIQYYNGEERAKGNILERFSAQQFPDLHSELNLSSLELGDSALYFCASSVLAGNGDEQFFGPGTRLTVL.

The J gene is TRBJ2-3, the V gene TRBV5-4; D remains ambiguous. This CDR3 contains 14 residues. The germline V gene encodes CDR1 SGHNT and CDR2 YYREEE (reference sequence). The germline V and J ends were trimmed by 0 bases and 0 bases, with 5 bases remaining between them. The CDR3 sequence is CASSLGSSTDTQYF. CDR3 DNA: TGTGCCAGCAGCTTGGGGTCCAGCACAGATACGCAGTATTTT.

This rearrangement joins TRBV11-2 to TRBJ1-3; unclear D gene. The CDR3 covers 16 residues. V was clipped by 3 bases and J by 0 bases, with 12 bases between them. Germline assignment: CDR1 SGHAT and CDR2 FQNNGV. The CDR3 reads CASSFSGRTSGNTIYF. The DNA for the CDR3 is TGTGCCAGCAGCTTTTCGGGCAGAACCTCTGGAAACACCATATATTTT.

The chain employs TRBV5-1 and TRBJ2-5; D is unresolved. V lost 2 bases and J lost 4, with 12 bases in between. This CDR3 spans 14 amino acids. CDR1 and CDR2 (germline): SGHRS, YFSETQ. The CDR3 DNA follows: TGCGCCAGCAGCTTCGGCGGTTCCCCAGAGACCCAGTACTTC. The encoded protein is CASSFGGSPETQYF.

The chain couples TRBV6-1 to TRBJ1-3, with D perhaps matching TRBD1 (6 bases). V was pared by 4 bases and J by 0 bases, with 13 bases between. This CDR3 is built from 16 residues. CDR1 MNHNS and CDR2 SASEGT come from the germline V gene. The chain's CDR3 is CASSASQGSSGNTIYF. The CDR3 DNA reads TGTGCCAGCAGTGCTTCACAGGGTTCCTCTGGAAACACCATATATTTT.

This sequence joins TRBV7-2 and TRBJ2-3; the match to TRBD2 covers 14 bases. Germline V gives CDR1 SGHTA, CDR2 FQGNSA. V trimming: 4 bases; J trimming: 10 bases; junction bases outside the gene matches: 7. The CDR3 runs to 15 residues. The CDR3 protein is CASSSPGTSGGAQYF. The CDR3 bases are TGTGCCAGCAGCTCACCGGGGACTAGCGGGGGCGCGCAGTATTTT.

CDR3 in amino acids: CASSQGLRANTEAFF. As DNA, the CDR3 is TGTGCCAGCAGCCAAGGTTTAAGAGCGAACACTGAAGCTTTCTTT. The chain uses TRBV3-1 (or the pseudogene TRBV3-2) and TRBJ1-1, with D unclear. Germline assignment: CDR1 LGHDT and CDR2 YNNKEL (reference sequence). This CDR3 comprises 15 residues. The V end lost 1 base, the J end lost 1 base, and 10 bases lay between the germline ends.

V usage is TRBV18 and J usage is TRBJ2-3; D unclear. Trimming cost V 0 bases and J 6 bases, with 7 bases left between them. CDR1 and CDR2 from the germline V gene are KGHSH and LQKENI. The CDR3 covers 13 residues. The CDR3 DNA reads as TGTGCCAGCTCACCACCCGAGACGGATACGCAGTATTTT. Protein sequence: CASSPPETDTQYF.